The 9 T cell receptor beta chains below were found in one sample sequenced in a study of blood T cell repertoires in COVID-19. Some clones are missing from TCRdb's copy, which holds only in-frame ones; the method was immunoSEQ multiplex PCR. The data contain about 180,000 clones, 70% to 90% of them singletons. The source material was peripheral blood. The source is a man in his fifties or sixties with active or convalescent COVID-19.

The rearrangement links TRBV6-6 to TRBJ2-7; D gene ambiguous. Germline CDR1 is MNHNY and CDR2 is SVGAGI (reference sequence). The ends were cut back, 2 bases at V and 2 bases at J, with 7 bases in the middle. This CDR3 has 13 residues. The CDR3 region is CASSYLGTYEQYF. The CDR3 bases are TGTGCCAGCAGTTACCTAGGAACCTACGAGCAGTACTTC.

In regard to this clone: Other DNA variants within this sample encode the same CDR3. The rearrangement joins TRBV3-1 (or the pseudogene TRBV3-2) to TRBJ1-5; no clear D. The CDR3 runs to 14 residues. The germline CDR1 and CDR2 sequences are LGHDT and YNNKEL (reference sequence). Trimming took off 2 bases at V and 3 bases at J, with 8 bases between the two ends. The CDR3 spells CASSQTGNNQPQHF. Here the CDR3 DNA reads TGTGCCAGCAGCCAAACCGGGAACAATCAGCCCCAGCATTTT.

This clone was found many times. The CDR3 protein is CATRDRDREQYF. CDR3 sequence (DNA): TGTGCCACCCGGGACAGGGATCGCGAGCAGTACTTC. The genes are TRBV10-3 and TRBJ2-7, with TRBD1 matching over 9 bases. The CDR3 contains 12 residues. Unmatched junction bases numbered 7, after V lost 10 bases and J lost 6 bases. Germline loops: CDR1 ENHRY, CDR2 SYGVKD.

The chain links TRBV6-2 or TRBV6-3 to TRBJ2-1, with a tentative D call TRBD2 (5 bases). This CDR3 region has 15 residues. The germline gives CDR1 MNHEY, CDR2 SVGEGT. V shed 0 bases and J shed 6 bases, with 12 bases lying between them. The CDR3, as DNA: TGTGCCAGCAGTTACTCGAGGGCTAACAGCAATGAGCAGTTCTTC. Amino acids: CASSYSRANSNEQFF.

V gene TRBV6-5 combines with J gene TRBJ1-6; 11 nucleotides match TRBD1. The CDR3 spans 16 residues. Germline-derived CDR1 and CDR2 are MNHEY and SVGAGI. With 1 base clipped from V and 9 bases from J, the junction kept 5 bases outside the gene matches. CDR3 loop: CASSYYGQGAGSPLHF. CDR3 in DNA: TGTGCCAGCAGTTACTACGGACAGGGGGCTGGTTCACCCCTCCACTTT.

The CDR3 loop is CASSDLWRLYNEQFF. The CDR3 DNA reads TGTGCCAGCAGTGACTTGTGGCGGCTATACAATGAGCAGTTCTTC. The V call is TRBV6-4, the J call TRBJ2-1; D remains unclear. The V and J ends lost 1 base and 4 bases respectively, with 11 bases between them. The CDR3 spans 15 residues. Germline V gene lookup returns CDR1 MRHNA and CDR2 SNTAGT.

The J gene is TRBJ2-3, the V gene TRBV2; no clear D gene. Germline CDR1 SNHLY, CDR2 FYNNEI. The CDR3 loop spans 12 amino acids. The ends were cut back, 6 bases at V and 6 bases at J, with 10 bases in the middle. Written as DNA, the CDR3 is TGTGCCAGCAGCGCCCTTGCGGATACGCAGTATTTT. This sequence encodes CASSALADTQYF. Full variable domain (remainder filled in from reference TRBV2 and TRBJ2-3): EPEVTQTPSHQVTQMGQEVILRCVPISNHLYFYWYRQILGQKVEFLVSFYNNEISEKSEIFDDQFSVERPDGSNFTLKIRSTKLEDSAMYFCASSALADTQYFGPGTRLTVL.

V usage is TRBV6-2 or TRBV6-3 and J usage is TRBJ2-2; 14 bases fit TRBD2. Germline trimming cut 6 bases from V and 5 bases from J; bases unmatched to any gene: 14. This CDR3 spans 19 amino acids. Germline assignment: CDR1 MNHEY and CDR2 SVGEGT. The CDR3 coding sequence is TGTGCCAGCAGCCCTATCGCCGGGACTAGCGGGAGTGGGACCGGGGAGCTGTTTTTT. Its translation is CASSPIAGTSGSGTGELFF.

The rearrangement uses TRBV28 and TRBJ1-1, with D perhaps TRBD1 (6 bases). Trimming cost V 8 bases and J 5 bases, with 18 bases left between them. Germline lookup yields CDR1 MDHEN and CDR2 SYDVKM. The CDR3 consists of 14 residues. The CDR3 nucleotides read TGTGCCAGCTCGACAGGACCGTGGGGGACTGAAGCTTTCTTT. Its protein is CASSTGPWGTEAFF. Full variable domain (rest looked up from reference TRBV28 and TRBJ1-1): DVKVTQSSRYLVKRTGEKVFLECVQDMDHENMFWYRQDPGLGLRLIYFSYDVKMKEKGDIPEGYSVSREKKERFSLILESASTNQTSMYLCASSTGPWGTEAFFGQGTRLTVV.